The present entry profiles one T cell receptor (beta chain) with its context. These data come from a study of blood T cell repertoires in COVID-19. Study background: T cells, B-cell-depleted T cells, or PBMCs provided the cDNA or gDNA that served as material.

Source study methods: Scientists estimated how many nucleated cells there were by amplifying reference gene primers. This table comes from immunoSEQ multiplex PCR, and its TCRdb copy is limited to in-frame clones, with some not included. V and J calls plus clone size are reproduced from that table; the DNA served to infer D and trimming. This sample has 300,000 to 450,000 clones, with about 88% found just once. The CDR3 is 16 residues long. Between the trimmed V and J ends, which lost 3 bases and 2 bases, there was a span of 11 bases. CDR1 is SNHLY and CDR2 is FYNNEI in the germline V gene. The specimen sequenced was peripheral blood. The clonotype comes from a human donor in a cohort sampled during active COVID-19. The V and J genes are TRBV2 and TRBJ1-6; a weak D match, TRBD1 (6 bases). CDR3 DNA: TGTGCCAGCAGTGACCTGCAGGGGACCTATAATTCACCCCTCCACTTT. Amino acids: CASSDLQGTYNSPLHF.